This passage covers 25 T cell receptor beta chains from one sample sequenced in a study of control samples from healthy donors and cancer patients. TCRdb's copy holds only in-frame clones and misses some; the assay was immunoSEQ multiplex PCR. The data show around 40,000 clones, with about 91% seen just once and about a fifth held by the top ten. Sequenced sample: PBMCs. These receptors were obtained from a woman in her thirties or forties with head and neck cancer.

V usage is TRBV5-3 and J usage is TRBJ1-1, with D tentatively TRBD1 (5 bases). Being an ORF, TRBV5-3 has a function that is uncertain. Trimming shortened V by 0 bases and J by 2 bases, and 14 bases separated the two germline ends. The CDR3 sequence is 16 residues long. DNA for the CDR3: TGTGCCAGAAGCTTGGTTGGGGCAGACCCCAACACTGAAGCTTTCTTT. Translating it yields CARSLVGADPNTEAFF.

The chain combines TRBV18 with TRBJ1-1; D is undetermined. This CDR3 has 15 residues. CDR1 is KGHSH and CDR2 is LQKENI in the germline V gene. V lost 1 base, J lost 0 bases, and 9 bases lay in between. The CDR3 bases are TGTGCCAGCTCACCACAGAAGGGCATGAACACTGAAGCTTTCTTT. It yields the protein CASSPQKGMNTEAFF.

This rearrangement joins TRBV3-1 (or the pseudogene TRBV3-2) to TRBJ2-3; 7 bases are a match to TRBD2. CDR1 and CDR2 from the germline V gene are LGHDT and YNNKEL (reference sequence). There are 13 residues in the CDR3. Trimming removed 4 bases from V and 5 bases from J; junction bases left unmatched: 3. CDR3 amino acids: CASSLPGGDTQYF. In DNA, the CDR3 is TGTGCCAGCAGCCTACCGGGAGGAGATACGCAGTATTTT.

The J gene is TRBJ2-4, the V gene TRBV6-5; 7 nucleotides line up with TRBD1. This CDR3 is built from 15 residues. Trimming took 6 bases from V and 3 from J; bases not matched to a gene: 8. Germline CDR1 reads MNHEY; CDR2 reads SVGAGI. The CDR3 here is CASRPTGLGKNIQYF. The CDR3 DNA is TGTGCCAGCAGACCGACAGGGCTGGGCAAAAACATTCAGTACTTC.

The CDR3 is CASSLLGYTEAFF. The CDR3 coding sequence is TGTGCCAGCAGTTTATTAGGGTACACTGAAGCTTTCTTT. The V call is TRBV27, the J call TRBJ1-1; D uncertain. V lost 1 base and J 3 bases, leaving 6 bases between the germline ends. In germline, CDR1 is MNHEY, CDR2 SMNVEV (reference sequence). This CDR3 spans 13 amino acids.

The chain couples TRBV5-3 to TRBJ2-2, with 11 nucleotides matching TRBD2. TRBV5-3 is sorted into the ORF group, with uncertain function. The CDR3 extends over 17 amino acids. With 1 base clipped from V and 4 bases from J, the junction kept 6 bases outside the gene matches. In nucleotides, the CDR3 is TGTGCCAGAAGCTTGACACTAGCGGGGGCGAGCACCGGGGAGCTGTTTTTT. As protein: CARSLTLAGASTGELFF.

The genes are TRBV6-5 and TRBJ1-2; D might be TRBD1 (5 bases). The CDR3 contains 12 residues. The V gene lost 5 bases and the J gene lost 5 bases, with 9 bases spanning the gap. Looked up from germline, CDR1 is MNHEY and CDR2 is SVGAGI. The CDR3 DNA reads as TGTGCCAGCAGTCTCCCAGGGTATGGCTACACCTTC. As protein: CASSLPGYGYTF.

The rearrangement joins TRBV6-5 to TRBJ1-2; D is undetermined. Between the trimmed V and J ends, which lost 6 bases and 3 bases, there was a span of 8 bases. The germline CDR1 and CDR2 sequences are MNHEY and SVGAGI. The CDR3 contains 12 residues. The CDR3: CASSQAHYGYTF. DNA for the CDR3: TGTGCCAGCAGCCAGGCACACTATGGCTACACCTTC.

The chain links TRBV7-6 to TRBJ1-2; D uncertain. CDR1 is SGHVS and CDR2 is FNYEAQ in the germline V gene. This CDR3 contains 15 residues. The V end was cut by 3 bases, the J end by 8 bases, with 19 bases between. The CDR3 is CASSFNPPGLGGYTF. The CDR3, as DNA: TGTGCCAGCAGCTTTAATCCCCCCGGGCTCGGAGGCTACACCTTC.

CDR3 sequence: CASSSWGYEQYF. DNA of the CDR3: TGTGCCAGCAGCTCGTGGGGATACGAGCAGTACTTC. The rearrangement uses TRBV5-6 and TRBJ2-7; D is unresolved. The CDR3 spans 12 residues. Germline V gives CDR1 SGHDT, CDR2 YYEEEE. Trimming took 3 bases from V and 4 from J, leaving 8 bases between them.

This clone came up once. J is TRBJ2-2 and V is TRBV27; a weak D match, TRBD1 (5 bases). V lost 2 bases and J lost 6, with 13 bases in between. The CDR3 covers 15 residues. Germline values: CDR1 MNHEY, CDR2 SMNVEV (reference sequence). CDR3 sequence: CASSLTGPAPGELFF. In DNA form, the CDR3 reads TGTGCCAGCAGTTTAACAGGACCCGCGCCCGGGGAGCTGTTTTTT.

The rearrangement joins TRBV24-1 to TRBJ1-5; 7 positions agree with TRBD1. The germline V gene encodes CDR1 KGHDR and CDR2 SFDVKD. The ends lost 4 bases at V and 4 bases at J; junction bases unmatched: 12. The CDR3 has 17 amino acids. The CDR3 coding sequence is TGTGCCACCAGTGACTATCCCGGACAGGACCTAAATCAGCCCCAGCATTTT. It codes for CATSDYPGQDLNQPQHF.

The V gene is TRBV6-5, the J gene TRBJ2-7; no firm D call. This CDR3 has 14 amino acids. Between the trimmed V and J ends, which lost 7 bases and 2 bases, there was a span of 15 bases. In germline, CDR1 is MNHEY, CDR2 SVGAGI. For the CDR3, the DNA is TGTGCCAGCACTCCGACACCGAGTCCCTACGAGCAGTACTTC. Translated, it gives CASTPTPSPYEQYF.

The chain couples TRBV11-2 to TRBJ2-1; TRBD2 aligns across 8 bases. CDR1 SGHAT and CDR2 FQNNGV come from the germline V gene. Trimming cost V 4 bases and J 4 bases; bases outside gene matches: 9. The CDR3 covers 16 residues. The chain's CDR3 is CASSSRPSGYYNEQFF. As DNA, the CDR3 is TGTGCCAGCAGCTCGCGACCTAGCGGGTATTACAATGAGCAGTTCTTC.

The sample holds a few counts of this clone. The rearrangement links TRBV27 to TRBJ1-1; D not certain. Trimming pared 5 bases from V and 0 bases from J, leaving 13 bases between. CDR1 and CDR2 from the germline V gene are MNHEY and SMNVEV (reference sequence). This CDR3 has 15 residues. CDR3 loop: CASSLGGLMNTEAFF. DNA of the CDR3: TGTGCCAGCAGTCTAGGCGGACTGATGAACACTGAAGCTTTCTTT.

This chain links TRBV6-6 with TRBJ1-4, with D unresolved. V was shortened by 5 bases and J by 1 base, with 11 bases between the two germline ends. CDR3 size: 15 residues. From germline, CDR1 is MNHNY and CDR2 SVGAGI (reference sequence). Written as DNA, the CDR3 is TGTGCCAGCAGTACGTCATTAATAACTAATGAAAAACTGTTTTTT. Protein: CASSTSLITNEKLFF.

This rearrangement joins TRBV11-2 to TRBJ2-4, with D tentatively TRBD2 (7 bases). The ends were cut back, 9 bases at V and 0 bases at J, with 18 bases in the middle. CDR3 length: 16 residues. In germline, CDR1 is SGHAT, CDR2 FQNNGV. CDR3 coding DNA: TGTGCCAGTACTCATGGGGGGGCCCGAGCCAAAAACATTCAGTACTTC. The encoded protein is CASTHGGARAKNIQYF. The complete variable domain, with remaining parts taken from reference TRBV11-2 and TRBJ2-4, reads EAGVAQSPRYKIIEKRQSVAFWCNPISGHATLYWYQQILGQGPKLLIQFQNNGVVDDSQLPKDRFSAERLKGVDSTLKIQPAKLEDSAVYLCASTHGGARAKNIQYFGAGTRLSVL.

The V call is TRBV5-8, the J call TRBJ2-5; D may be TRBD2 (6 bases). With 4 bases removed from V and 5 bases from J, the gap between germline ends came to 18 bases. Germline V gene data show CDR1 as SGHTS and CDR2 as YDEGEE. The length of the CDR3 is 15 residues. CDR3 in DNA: TGTGCCAGCAGCGGGGGGACCTCCCGGGTGGAGACCCAGTACTTC. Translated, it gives CASSGGTSRVETQYF.

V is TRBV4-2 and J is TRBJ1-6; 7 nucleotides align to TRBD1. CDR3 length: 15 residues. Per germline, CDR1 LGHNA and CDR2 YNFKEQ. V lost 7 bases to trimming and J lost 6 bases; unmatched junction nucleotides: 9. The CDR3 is CASNLQGSTNSPLHF. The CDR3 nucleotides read TGTGCCAGCAACCTACAGGGGTCGACTAATTCACCCCTCCACTTT.

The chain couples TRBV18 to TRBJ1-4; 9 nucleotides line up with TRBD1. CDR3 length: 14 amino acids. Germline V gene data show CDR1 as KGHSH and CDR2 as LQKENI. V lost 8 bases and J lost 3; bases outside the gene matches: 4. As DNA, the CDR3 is TGTGCCAGCAGCAGGGACAGGGCTAATGAAAAACTGTTTTTT. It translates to CASSRDRANEKLFF.

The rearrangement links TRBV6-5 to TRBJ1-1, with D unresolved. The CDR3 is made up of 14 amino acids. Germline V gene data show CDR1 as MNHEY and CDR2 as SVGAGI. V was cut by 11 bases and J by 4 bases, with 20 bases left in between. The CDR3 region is CAVDPFEGPTEAFF. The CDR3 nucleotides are TGTGCCGTGGACCCGTTCGAAGGGCCCACTGAAGCTTTCTTT.

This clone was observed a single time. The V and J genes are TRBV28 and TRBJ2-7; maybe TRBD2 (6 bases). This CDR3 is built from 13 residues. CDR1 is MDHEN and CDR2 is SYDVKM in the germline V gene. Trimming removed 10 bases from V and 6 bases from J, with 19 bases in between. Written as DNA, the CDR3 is TGTGCCATCATGCGGGAAGGGAAGAGCGAGCAGTACTTC. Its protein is CAIMREGKSEQYF.

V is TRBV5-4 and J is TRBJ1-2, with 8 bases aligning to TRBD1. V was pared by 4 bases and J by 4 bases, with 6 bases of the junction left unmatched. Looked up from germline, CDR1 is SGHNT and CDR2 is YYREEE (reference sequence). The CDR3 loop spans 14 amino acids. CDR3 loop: CASSLTGGGYGYTF. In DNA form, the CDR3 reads TGTGCCAGCAGCCTAACAGGGGGAGGCTATGGCTACACCTTC.

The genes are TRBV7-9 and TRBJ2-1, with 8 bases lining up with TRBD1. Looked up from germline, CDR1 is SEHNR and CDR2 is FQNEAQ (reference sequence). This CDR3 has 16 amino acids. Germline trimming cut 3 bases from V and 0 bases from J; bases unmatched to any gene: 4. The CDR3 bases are TGTGCCAGCAGCTTTCGGACAGGGAGCTCCTACAATGAGCAGTTCTTC. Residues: CASSFRTGSSYNEQFF.

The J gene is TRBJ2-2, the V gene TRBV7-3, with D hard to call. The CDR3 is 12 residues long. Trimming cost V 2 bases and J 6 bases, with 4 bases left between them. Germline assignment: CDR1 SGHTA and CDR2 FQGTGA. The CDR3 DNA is TGTGCCAGCAGCTTAGGCCCCGGGGAGCTGTTTTTT. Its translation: CASSLGPGELFF.